The 20 T cell receptor beta chains given below trace back to one sample, sequenced in a study of beta chain features in type 1 diabetes. The isolated RNA, all of it, was reverse transcribed, so expressed TCRB transcripts were what got sequenced. The method was immunoSEQ multiplex PCR; TCRdb's version includes in-frame clones alone and lacks a portion of them. The table has 130,000 to 150,000 clones, less than 11% seen once. Material: naive CD4+ T cells from blood. These receptors were collected from a man aged 18 to 29 in good health.

In this sample, this clone turned up a few times. V usage is TRBV7-9 and J usage is TRBJ2-7; TRBD2 aligns across 13 bases. J lost 3 bases, V lost 1 base, and 9 bases had no gene match. The CDR3 spans 18 residues. The germline gives CDR1 SEHNR, CDR2 FQNEAQ (reference sequence). The CDR3 loop is CASSLGQGRTSGGYEQYF. CDR3 DNA: TGTGCCAGCAGCTTAGGACAGGGAAGGACTAGCGGGGGCTACGAGCAGTACTTC.

The genes are TRBV27 and TRBJ1-1; D is unclear. The CDR3 is made up of 13 amino acids. Looked up from germline, CDR1 is MNHEY and CDR2 is SMNVEV (reference sequence). The germline V and J ends were trimmed by 0 bases and 8 bases, with 10 bases remaining between them. The chain's CDR3 is CASSLSSREEAFF. Written as DNA, the CDR3 is TGTGCCAGCAGTTTATCGAGTAGGGAGGAAGCTTTCTTT.

J is TRBJ1-3 and V is TRBV5-6; maybe TRBD1 (5 bases). There are 14 residues in the CDR3. Trimming pared 1 base from V and 4 bases from J, leaving 9 bases between. CDR1 and CDR2 (germline): SGHDT, YYEEEE. This CDR3 is CASSLQGAGNTIYF. The CDR3 DNA reads TGTGCCAGCAGCTTGCAAGGGGCGGGAAACACCATATATTTT.

This clone was picked up a small number of times. This chain connects TRBV5-1 to TRBJ2-5, with a weak D call TRBD1 (6 bases). The CDR3 runs to 15 residues. Germline assignment: CDR1 SGHRS and CDR2 YFSETQ. V lost 0 bases and J 5 bases, leaving 14 bases between the germline ends. The CDR3 bases are TGCGCCAGCAGCTTGGGGCCCAGGGGAGTCGAGACCCAGTACTTC. Translated, it gives CASSLGPRGVETQYF.

This chain uses TRBV30 with TRBJ2-3; a possible D gene is TRBD2 (6 bases). There are 13 residues in the CDR3. Germline V gene data show CDR1 as GTSNPN and CDR2 as SVGIG (reference sequence). Trimming removed 2 bases from V and 6 bases from J, with 12 bases in between. CDR3 DNA: TGTGCCTGGAGTTCGGGGGTTGCGGATACGCAGTATTTT. This sequence encodes CAWSSGVADTQYF.

This clone was recorded a few times. The chain is built from TRBV9 and TRBJ2-6; TRBD1 might be the D (6 bases). The germline V and J ends were trimmed by 5 bases and 2 bases, with 11 bases remaining between them. Germline V gives CDR1 SGDLS, CDR2 YYNGEE. The CDR3 extends over 15 amino acids. Here the CDR3 DNA reads TGTGCCAGCAGTCAAGGGGGAGCTGGGGCCAACGTCCTGACTTTC. Translated: CASSQGGAGANVLTF.

The sample holds a few counts of this clone. The chain couples TRBV19 to TRBJ1-5; unclear D gene. CDR3 size: 13 residues. Germline CDR1 reads LNHDA; CDR2 reads SQIVND (reference sequence). The V and J ends lost 3 bases and 4 bases respectively, with 7 bases between them. The CDR3 sequence: CASSMEGNQPQHF. DNA for the CDR3: TGTGCCAGTAGTATGGAGGGTAATCAGCCCCAGCATTTT.

This clone has more than one count but fewer than ten. The V and J genes are TRBV25-1 and TRBJ1-2; a weak D match, TRBD1 (6 bases). The germline V gene encodes CDR1 MGHDK and CDR2 SYGVNS. This CDR3 region has 14 residues. V lost 5 bases, J lost 4 bases, and 14 bases lay in between. DNA for the CDR3: TGTGCCAGCAGTCATACAGGGTACGGCTATGGCTACACCTTC. Protein product: CASSHTGYGYGYTF.

This chain uses TRBV28 with TRBJ1-4, with D possibly TRBD1 on 5 matching bases. From germline, CDR1 is MDHEN and CDR2 SYDVKM. V lost 7 bases and J lost 7, with 13 bases in between. The CDR3 spans 13 residues. CDR3 sequence (DNA): TGTGCCAGCAATTCAGGGCAGGGTGAAAAACTGTTTTTT. It translates to CASNSGQGEKLFF.

This chain joins TRBV5-1 and TRBJ2-5, with 11 positions matching TRBD2. The germline V gene encodes CDR1 SGHRS and CDR2 YFSETQ. J lost 2 bases, V lost 2 bases, and 8 bases had no gene match. The CDR3 has 17 amino acids. DNA of the CDR3: TGCGCCAGCAGCTTAGGAGGACTAGCGGGTCCTCAAGAGACCCAGTACTTC. Amino acid sequence: CASSLGGLAGPQETQYF.

This clone was recorded a few times. The chain recombines TRBV19 with TRBJ2-5; 8 bases match TRBD2. Per the germline V gene, CDR1 is LNHDA and CDR2 is SQIVND (reference sequence). CDR3 length equals 15 residues. After removal of 0 bases from V and 2 bases from J, the junction contained 2 bases not matched to a gene. CDR3 in amino acids: CASSIDRLAQETQYF. CDR3 sequence (DNA): TGTGCCAGTAGTATAGACCGACTAGCGCAAGAGACCCAGTACTTC. The full variable domain, completed using reference TRBV19 and TRBJ2-5, is DGGITQSPKYLFRKEGQNVTLSCEQNLNHDAMYWYRQDPGQGLRLIYYSQIVNDFQKGDIAEGYSVSREKKESFPLTVTSAQKNPTAFYLCASSIDRLAQETQYFGPGTRLLVL.

The chain uses TRBV6-6 and TRBJ1-2; tentatively, D is TRBD1 (6 bases). V lost 10 bases, J lost 8 bases, and 20 bases lay in between. Germline lookup yields CDR1 MNHNY and CDR2 SVGAGI (reference sequence). The CDR3 is made up of 13 amino acids. The CDR3 region has the DNA TGTGCCAATCGGGACACCTGGTTGGGAGGCTACACCTTC. Amino acids: CANRDTWLGGYTF.

This clone appeared a few times. V is TRBV5-1 and J is TRBJ2-1, with 15 bases identical to TRBD2. After removal of 4 bases from V and 0 bases from J, the junction contained 5 bases not matched to a gene. The length of the CDR3 is 18 residues. CDR1 is SGHRS, CDR2 YFSETQ, per germline. The DNA of the CDR3 is TGCGCCAGCAGCAGGGGACTAGCGGGGGGCAGCTCCTACAATGAGCAGTTCTTC. This sequence encodes CASSRGLAGGSSYNEQFF.

This chain uses TRBV19 with TRBJ2-2; D not certain. Germline-derived CDR1 and CDR2 are LNHDA and SQIVND (reference sequence). The CDR3 loop spans 12 amino acids. V was shortened by 3 bases and J by 6 bases, with 5 bases between the two germline ends. Written as DNA, the CDR3 is TGTGCCAGTAGTATCAATGCCGGGGAGCTGTTTTTT. It codes for CASSINAGELFF. Full variable domain (outside the CDR3, taken from reference TRBV19 and TRBJ2-2): DGGITQSPKYLFRKEGQNVTLSCEQNLNHDAMYWYRQDPGQGLRLIYYSQIVNDFQKGDIAEGYSVSREKKESFPLTVTSAQKNPTAFYLCASSINAGELFFGEGSRLTVL.

This clone was counted many times. The rearrangement uses TRBV25-1 and TRBJ2-7; no clear D gene. Trimming took 2 bases from V and 2 from J, leaving 7 bases between them. Germline loops: CDR1 MGHDK, CDR2 SYGVNS. CDR3 length equals 13 residues. CDR3 coding DNA: TGTGCCAGCAGTGAAGGTGGAGCCTACGAGCAGTACTTC. It yields the protein CASSEGGAYEQYF.

At least ten counts were recorded for this clone. This rearrangement joins TRBV5-1 to TRBJ2-1; 8 bases match TRBD1. V was pared by 2 bases and J by 5 bases, with 3 bases of the junction left unmatched. The CDR3 has 14 amino acids. CDR1 is SGHRS, CDR2 YFSETQ, per germline. CDR3 DNA sequence: TGCGCCAGCAGCTTACGACAGGGGAACAATGAGCAGTTCTTC. Translated, it gives CASSLRQGNNEQFF.

This clone was observed a few times. J is TRBJ2-2 and V is TRBV7-9; TRBD1 aligns across 7 bases. After removal of 6 bases from V and 2 bases from J, the junction contained 9 bases not matched to a gene. This CDR3 has 16 residues. The germline V gene encodes CDR1 SEHNR and CDR2 FQNEAQ (reference sequence). The CDR3 region is CASSPTGTANTGELFF. The DNA for the CDR3 is TGTGCCAGCAGTCCGACTGGGACAGCAAACACCGGGGAGCTGTTTTTT.

There are a few counts of this clone. CDR3 sequence reads: CASFGRWGTNEKLFF. In DNA form, the CDR3 reads TGTGCCAGCTTCGGTAGATGGGGCACTAATGAAAAACTGTTTTTT. The chain uses TRBV6-1 and TRBJ1-4; perhaps TRBD1 as D (5 bases). The germline V gene encodes CDR1 MNHNS and CDR2 SASEGT. V gave up 8 bases and J gave up 2 bases, with 15 bases separating them. The CDR3 loop spans 15 amino acids.

This clone was observed a handful of times. The chain links TRBV18 to TRBJ2-3; 12 bases agree with TRBD2. CDR1 and CDR2 from the germline V gene are KGHSH and LQKENI. V gave up 3 bases and J gave up 6 bases; unmatched junction bases: 10. The length of the CDR3 is 17 residues. The CDR3 DNA reads as TGTGCCAGCTCACCGGACAGGACTAGCGGGGTCGCGGATACGCAGTATTTT. Its protein is CASSPDRTSGVADTQYF.

The V call is TRBV7-2, the J call TRBJ2-2, with D possibly TRBD1 on 5 matching bases. V lost 2 bases and J 2 bases, leaving 12 bases between the germline ends. The length of the CDR3 is 16 residues. CDR1 SGHTA and CDR2 FQGNSA come from the germline V gene. The CDR3 DNA reads as TGTGCCAGCAGCTTACGACAGAGGCGAAACACCGGGGAGCTGTTTTTT. Translation: CASSLRQRRNTGELFF.